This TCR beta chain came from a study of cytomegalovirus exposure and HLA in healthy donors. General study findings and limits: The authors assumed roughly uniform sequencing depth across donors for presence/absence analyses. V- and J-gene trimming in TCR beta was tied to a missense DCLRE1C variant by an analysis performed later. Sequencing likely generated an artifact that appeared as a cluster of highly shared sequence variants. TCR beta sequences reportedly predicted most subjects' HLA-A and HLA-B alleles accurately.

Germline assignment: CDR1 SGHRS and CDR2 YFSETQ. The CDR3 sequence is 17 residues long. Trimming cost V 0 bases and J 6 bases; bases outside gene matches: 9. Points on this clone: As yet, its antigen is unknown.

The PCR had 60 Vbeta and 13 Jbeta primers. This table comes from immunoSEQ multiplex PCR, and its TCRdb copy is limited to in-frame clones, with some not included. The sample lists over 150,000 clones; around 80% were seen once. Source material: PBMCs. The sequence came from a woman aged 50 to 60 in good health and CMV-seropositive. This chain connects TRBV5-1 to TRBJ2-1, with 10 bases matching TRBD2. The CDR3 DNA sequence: TGCGCCAGCAGCTTGGACCGACTAGCGGGCCAGGGCAATGAGCAGTTCTTC. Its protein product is CASSLDRLAGQGNEQFF.